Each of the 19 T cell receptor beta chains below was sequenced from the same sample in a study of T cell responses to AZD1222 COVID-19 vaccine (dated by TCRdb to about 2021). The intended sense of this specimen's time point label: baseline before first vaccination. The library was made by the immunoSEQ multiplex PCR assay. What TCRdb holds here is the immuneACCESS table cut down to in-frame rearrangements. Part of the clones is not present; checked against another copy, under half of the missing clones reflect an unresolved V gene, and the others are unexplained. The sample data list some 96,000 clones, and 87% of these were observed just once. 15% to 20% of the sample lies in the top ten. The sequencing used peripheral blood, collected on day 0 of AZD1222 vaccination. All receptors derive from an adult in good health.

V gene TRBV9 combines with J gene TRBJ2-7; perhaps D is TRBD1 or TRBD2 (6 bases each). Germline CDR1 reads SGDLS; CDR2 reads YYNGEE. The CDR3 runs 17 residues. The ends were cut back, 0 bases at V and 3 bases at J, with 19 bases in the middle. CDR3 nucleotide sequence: TGTGCCAGCAGCGTAGCTGATGAGGTAGGGGGGTACTACGAGCAGTACTTC. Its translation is CASSVADEVGGYYEQYF.

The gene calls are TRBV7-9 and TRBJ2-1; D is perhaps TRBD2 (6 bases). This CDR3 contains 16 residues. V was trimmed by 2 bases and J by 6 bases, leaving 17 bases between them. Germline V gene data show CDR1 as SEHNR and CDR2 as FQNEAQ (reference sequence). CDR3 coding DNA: TGTGCCAGCAGCTTACAGGGCCCGGCCGGGGGCAATGAGCAGTTCTTC. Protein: CASSLQGPAGGNEQFF. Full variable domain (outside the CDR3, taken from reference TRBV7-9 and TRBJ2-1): DTGVSQNPRHKITKRGQNVTFRCDPISEHNRLYWYRQTLGQGPEFLTYFQNEAQLEKSRLLSDRFSAERPKGSFSTLEIQRTEQGDSAMYLCASSLQGPAGGNEQFFGPGTRLTVL.

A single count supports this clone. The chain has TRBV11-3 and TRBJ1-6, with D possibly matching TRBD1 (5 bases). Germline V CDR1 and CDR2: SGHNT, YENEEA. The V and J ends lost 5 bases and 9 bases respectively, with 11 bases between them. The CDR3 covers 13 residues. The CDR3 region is CASSRDVSSPLHF. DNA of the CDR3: TGTGCCAGCAGCCGGGACGTGTCTTCACCCCTCCACTTT.

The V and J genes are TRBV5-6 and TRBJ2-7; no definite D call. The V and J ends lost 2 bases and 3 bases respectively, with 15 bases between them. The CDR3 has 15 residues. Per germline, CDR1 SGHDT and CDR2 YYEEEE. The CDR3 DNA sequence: TGTGCCAGCAGCTTCCGATTAGTGGGGTACTACGAGCAGTACTTC. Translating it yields CASSFRLVGYYEQYF.

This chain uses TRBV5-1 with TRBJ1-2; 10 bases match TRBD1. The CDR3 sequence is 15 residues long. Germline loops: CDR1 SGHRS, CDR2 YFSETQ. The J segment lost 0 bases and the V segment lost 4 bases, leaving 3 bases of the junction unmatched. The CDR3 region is CASSRGQGTNYGYTF. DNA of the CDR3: TGCGCCAGCAGCCGGGGACAGGGGACTAACTATGGCTACACCTTC.

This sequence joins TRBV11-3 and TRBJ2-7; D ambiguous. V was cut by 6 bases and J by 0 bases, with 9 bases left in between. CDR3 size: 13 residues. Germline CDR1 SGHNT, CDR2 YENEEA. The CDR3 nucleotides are TGTGCCAGCAGGAGGAGTACCTCCTACGAGCAGTACTTC. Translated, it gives CASRRSTSYEQYF.

CDR3 sequence reads: CASSLGAENTEAFF. CDR3 DNA sequence: TGCGCCAGCAGCTTAGGGGCTGAGAACACTGAAGCTTTCTTT. The genes are TRBV5-1 and TRBJ1-1; possible D gene TRBD1, 5 bases. The V gene lost 2 bases and the J gene lost 1 base, with 9 bases spanning the gap. CDR1 is SGHRS, CDR2 YFSETQ, per germline. The length of the CDR3 is 14 residues.

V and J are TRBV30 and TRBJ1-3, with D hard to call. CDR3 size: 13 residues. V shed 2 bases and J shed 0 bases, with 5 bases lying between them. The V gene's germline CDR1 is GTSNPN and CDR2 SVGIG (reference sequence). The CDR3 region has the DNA TGTGCCTGGAGTATCGGCTCTGGAAACACCATATATTTT. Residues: CAWSIGSGNTIYF.

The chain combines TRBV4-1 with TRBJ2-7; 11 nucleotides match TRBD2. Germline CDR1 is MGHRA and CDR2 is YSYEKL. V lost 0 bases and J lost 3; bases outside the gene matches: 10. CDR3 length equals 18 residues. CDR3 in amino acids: CASSQEEGGLAAFYEQYF. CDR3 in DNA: TGCGCCAGCAGCCAAGAAGAAGGGGGACTAGCGGCGTTCTACGAGCAGTACTTC.

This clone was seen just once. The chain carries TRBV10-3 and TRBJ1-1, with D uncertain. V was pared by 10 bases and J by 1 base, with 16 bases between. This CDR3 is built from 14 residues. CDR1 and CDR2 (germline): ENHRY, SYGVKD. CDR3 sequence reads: CATMNEGRNTEAFF. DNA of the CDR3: TGTGCCACCATGAATGAGGGTAGGAACACTGAAGCTTTCTTT.

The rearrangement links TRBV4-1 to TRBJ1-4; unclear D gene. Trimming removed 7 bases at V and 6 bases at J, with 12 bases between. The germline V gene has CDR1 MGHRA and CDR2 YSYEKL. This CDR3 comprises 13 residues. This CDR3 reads CASTFYLDEKLFF. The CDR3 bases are TGCGCCAGCACCTTCTATCTGGATGAAAAACTGTTTTTT.

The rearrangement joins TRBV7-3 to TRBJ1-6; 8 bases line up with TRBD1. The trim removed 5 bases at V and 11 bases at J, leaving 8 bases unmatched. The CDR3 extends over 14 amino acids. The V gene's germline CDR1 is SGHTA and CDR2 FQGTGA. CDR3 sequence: CASSKSGGGTPLHF. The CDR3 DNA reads TGTGCCAGCAGCAAATCAGGGGGCGGGACACCCCTCCACTTT.

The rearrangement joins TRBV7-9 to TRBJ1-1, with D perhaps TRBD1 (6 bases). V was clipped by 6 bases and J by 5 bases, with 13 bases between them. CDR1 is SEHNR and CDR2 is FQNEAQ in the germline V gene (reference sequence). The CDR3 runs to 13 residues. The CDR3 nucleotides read TGTGCCAGCAGTCCTCAGGGGAAGACTGAAGCTTTCTTT. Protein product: CASSPQGKTEAFF.

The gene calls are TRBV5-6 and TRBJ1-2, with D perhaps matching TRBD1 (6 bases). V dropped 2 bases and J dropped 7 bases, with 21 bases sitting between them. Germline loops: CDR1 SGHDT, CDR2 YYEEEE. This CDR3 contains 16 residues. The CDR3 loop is CASSFVSAGDLGGYTF. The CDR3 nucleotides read TGTGCCAGCAGCTTTGTTAGCGCAGGGGATTTAGGTGGCTACACCTTC.

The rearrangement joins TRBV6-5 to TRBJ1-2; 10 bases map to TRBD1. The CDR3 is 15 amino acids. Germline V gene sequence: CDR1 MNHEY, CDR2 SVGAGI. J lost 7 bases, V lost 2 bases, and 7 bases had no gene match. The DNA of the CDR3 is TGTGCCAGCAGTTACCGGGACAGGGGATGGAGTGGCTACACCTTC. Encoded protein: CASSYRDRGWSGYTF.

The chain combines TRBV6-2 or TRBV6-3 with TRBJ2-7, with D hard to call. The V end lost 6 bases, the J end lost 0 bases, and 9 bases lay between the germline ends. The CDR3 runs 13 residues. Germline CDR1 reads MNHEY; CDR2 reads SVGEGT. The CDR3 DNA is TGTGCCAGCAGCGACCCAGACTCCTACGAGCAGTACTTC. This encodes CASSDPDSYEQYF.

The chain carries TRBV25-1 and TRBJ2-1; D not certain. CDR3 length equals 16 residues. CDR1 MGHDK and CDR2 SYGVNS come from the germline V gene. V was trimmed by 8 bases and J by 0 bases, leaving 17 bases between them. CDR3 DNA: TGTGCCAGCCCATTGATGGGAAAACCCTCCTACAATGAGCAGTTCTTC. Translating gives CASPLMGKPSYNEQFF.

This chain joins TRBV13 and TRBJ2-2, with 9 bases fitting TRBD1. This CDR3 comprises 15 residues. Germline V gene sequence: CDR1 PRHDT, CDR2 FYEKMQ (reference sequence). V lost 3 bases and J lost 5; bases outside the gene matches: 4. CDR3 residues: CASSFSGQGTGELFF. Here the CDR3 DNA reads TGTGCCAGCAGCTTCTCGGGACAGGGAACCGGGGAGCTGTTTTTT.

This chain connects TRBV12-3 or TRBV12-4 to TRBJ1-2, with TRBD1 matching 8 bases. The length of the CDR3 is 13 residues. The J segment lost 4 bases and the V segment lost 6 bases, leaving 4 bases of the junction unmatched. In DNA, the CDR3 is TGTGCCAGCAGCCGCGACAGGGGCTATGGCTACACCTTC. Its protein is CASSRDRGYGYTF.